The present TCR beta chain was sequenced within a study of blood T cell repertoires in COVID-19. Only in-frame clones appear in the TCRdb table, and some are missing; sequencing was by immunoSEQ multiplex PCR. The sample lists 45,000 to 60,000 clones, over 80% occurring once. V lost 7 bases to trimming and J lost 2 bases, with 11 bases between them. The germline gives CDR1 MNHNY, CDR2 SVGAGI (reference sequence). This CDR3 spans 13 amino acids. Sequencing was done on a sample of peripheral blood. The receptor was isolated from a human donor in a cohort sampled during active COVID-19. This chain links TRBV6-6 with TRBJ2-5; D is unclear. The CDR3 spells CASTAAGQETQYF. For the CDR3, the DNA is TGTGCCAGCACCGCCGCCGGTCAAGAGACCCAGTACTTC.